Each of the 18 T cell receptor beta chains below was sequenced from the same sample in a study of blood T cell repertoires in COVID-19. Clones were read by immunoSEQ multiplex PCR, and TCRdb kept only the in-frame ones, dropping some. Here the sample spans approximately 260,000 clones, over 75% being singletons. The specimen was peripheral blood. These receptors all stem from a human donor in a cohort sampled during active COVID-19.

V and J are TRBV7-3 and TRBJ2-3; 14 positions match TRBD2. Germline lookup yields CDR1 SGHTA and CDR2 FQGTGA. The CDR3 extends over 17 amino acids. V lost 5 bases and J lost 5; bases outside the gene matches: 9. DNA of the CDR3: TGTGCCAGCAGCCCGATAAGACTAGCGGGGGGGATAGATACGCAGTATTTT. It specifies CASSPIRLAGGIDTQYF. The full variable domain, rest sourced from reference TRBV7-3 and TRBJ2-3, is GAGVSQTPSNKVTEKGKYVELRCDPISGHTALYWYRQSLGQGPEFLIYFQGTGAADDSGLPNDRFFAVRPEGSVSTLKIQRTERGDSAVYLCASSPIRLAGGIDTQYFGPGTRLTVL.

The chain uses TRBV19 and TRBJ2-7, with 10 bases that match TRBD1. Germline V gene sequence: CDR1 LNHDA, CDR2 SQIVND (reference sequence). The V segment lost 5 bases and the J segment 0 bases; nucleotides outside the gene matches: 4. This CDR3 region has 15 residues. The CDR3 region has the DNA TGTGCCAGTAGTCCCGGGACAGGGGCCTCCTACGAGCAGTACTTC. This gives the protein CASSPGTGASYEQYF.

The table lists this clone with a count of one. The gene calls are TRBV4-2 and TRBJ2-3, with TRBD2 matching over 7 bases. Per the germline V gene, CDR1 is LGHNA and CDR2 is YNFKEQ. The CDR3 contains 16 residues. Germline trimming cut 0 bases from V and 2 bases from J; bases unmatched to any gene: 5. The CDR3 protein is CASSQDSTSPTDTQYF. CDR3 bases: TGTGCCAGCAGCCAAGATTCGACTAGCCCCACAGATACGCAGTATTTT.

This clone was observed a single time. The chain couples TRBV19 to TRBJ2-7; D unresolved. Trimming removed 3 bases from V and 4 bases from J, with 10 bases in between. The length of the CDR3 is 13 residues. The germline V gene encodes CDR1 LNHDA and CDR2 SQIVND (reference sequence). The CDR3 here is CASSIYLAYEQYF. CDR3 DNA: TGTGCCAGTAGTATTTACCTGGCTTACGAGCAGTACTTC.

This sequence joins TRBV9 and TRBJ2-3, with D possibly TRBD1 on 5 matching bases. Trimming pared 1 base from V and 4 bases from J, leaving 7 bases between. This CDR3 has 13 residues. Germline V lookup: CDR1 SGDLS, CDR2 YYNGEE. CDR3 region: CASSVQGSDTQYF. The CDR3 DNA sequence: TGTGCCAGCAGCGTACAGGGTTCAGATACGCAGTATTTT.

Here the CDR3 reads CASSQDLTGQPMRGYTF. In DNA, the CDR3 is TGCGCCAGCAGCCAAGATCTAACAGGCCAACCCATGCGGGGCTACACCTTC. This sequence joins TRBV4-1 and TRBJ1-2, with D possibly TRBD1 on 5 matching bases. The CDR3 is 17 residues long. V shed 0 bases and J shed 8 bases, with 22 bases lying between them. The germline V gene encodes CDR1 MGHRA and CDR2 YSYEKL.

The chain links TRBV25-1 to TRBJ2-2; D is perhaps TRBD2 (7 bases). V shed 3 bases and J shed 8 bases, with 19 bases lying between them. This CDR3 region has 16 residues. Germline-derived CDR1 and CDR2 are MGHDK and SYGVNS. The CDR3 DNA reads TGTGCCAGCAGTGAGGGAGGTTGGGGGGGGCAAGGGGAGCTGTTTTTT. Amino acids: CASSEGGWGGQGELFF.

This chain links TRBV19 with TRBJ2-3; D may be TRBD2 (5 bases). Germline lookup yields CDR1 LNHDA and CDR2 SQIVND (reference sequence). The CDR3 runs 12 residues. V gave up 8 bases and J gave up 7 bases, with 13 bases separating them. The CDR3 DNA reads as TGTGCCAGTCATAACCCCGGGAATACGCAGTATTTT. As protein: CASHNPGNTQYF.

The V call is TRBV5-6, the J call TRBJ2-7; perhaps TRBD2 as D (6 bases). CDR3 size: 16 residues. Germline V gene data show CDR1 as SGHDT and CDR2 as YYEEEE. Between the trimmed V and J ends, which lost 0 bases and 7 bases, there was a span of 20 bases. The CDR3 DNA reads TGTGCCAGCAGCTTGGAGTATCGGGACTCCGATCGGGAGCAGTACTTC. Encoded protein: CASSLEYRDSDREQYF.

CDR3 sequence: CASSPSSGGEQYF. In DNA form, the CDR3 reads TGTGCCAGCTCACCTTCTAGCGGGGGCGAGCAGTACTTC. The rearrangement joins TRBV18 to TRBJ2-7, with 10 bases aligning to TRBD2. The ends lost 3 bases at V and 6 bases at J; junction bases unmatched: 2. The CDR3 runs 13 residues. Germline V gives CDR1 KGHSH, CDR2 LQKENI. Complete variable domain (other parts from reference TRBV18 and TRBJ2-7): NAGVMQNPRHLVRRRGQEARLRCSPMKGHSHVYWYRQLPEEGLKFMVYLQKENIIDESGMPKERFSAEFPKEGPSILRIQQVVRGDSAAYFCASSPSSGGEQYFGPGTRLTVT.

V gene TRBV9 combines with J gene TRBJ2-3, with a tentative D call TRBD1 (6 bases). CDR1 SGDLS and CDR2 YYNGEE come from the germline V gene. V dropped 3 bases and J dropped 8 bases, with 13 bases sitting between them. The CDR3 extends over 13 amino acids. The CDR3 spells CASSDRQEATQYF. CDR3 nucleotides: TGTGCCAGCAGCGACCGACAGGAGGCTACGCAGTATTTT.

This clone was observed a few times. V usage is TRBV3-1 (or the pseudogene TRBV3-2) and J usage is TRBJ2-5, with 7 bases lining up with TRBD1. CDR3 length equals 17 residues. The V gene end was trimmed by 4 bases and the J gene end by 5 bases; junction bases not matched to a gene: 16. Germline CDR1 LGHDT, CDR2 YNNKEL (reference sequence). The CDR3 is CASSRGWGTGDAETQYF. Written as DNA, the CDR3 is TGTGCCAGCAGCCGGGGGTGGGGTACAGGGGATGCGGAGACCCAGTACTTC.

This sequence joins TRBV10-3 and TRBJ1-1; no reliable D call. In germline, CDR1 is ENHRY, CDR2 SYGVKD. This CDR3 is built from 15 residues. Trimming left V 4 bases short and J 2 bases short, with 14 bases between. The CDR3 sequence: CAISGRAGVNTEAFF. The CDR3 nucleotides are TGTGCCATCAGTGGCAGAGCCGGGGTAAACACTGAAGCTTTCTTT.

This chain connects TRBV2 to TRBJ1-6; D gene ambiguous. Germline V gene sequence: CDR1 SNHLY, CDR2 FYNNEI. Trimming took 2 bases from V and 9 from J, leaving 14 bases between them. The CDR3 contains 15 residues. The CDR3 region has the DNA TGTGCCAGCAGTGAATTCGGCCTAGGATCTTCACCCCTCCACTTT. This sequence encodes CASSEFGLGSSPLHF.

V usage is TRBV3-1 (or the pseudogene TRBV3-2) and J usage is TRBJ2-7; D unresolved. Germline assignment: CDR1 LGHDT and CDR2 YNNKEL (reference sequence). Trimming shortened V by 2 bases and J by 6 bases, and 11 bases separated the two germline ends. The CDR3 has 13 amino acids. The DNA of the CDR3 is TGTGCCAGCAGCCAAAAAACTGCCGGCGAGCAGTACTTC. Translated, it gives CASSQKTAGEQYF.

This sequence joins TRBV6-5 and TRBJ1-5; a weak D match, TRBD1 (5 bases). The CDR3 consists of 15 residues. The germline V gene has CDR1 MNHEY and CDR2 SVGAGI. Trimming pared 7 bases from V and 2 bases from J, leaving 15 bases between. The CDR3 reads CASTDRGGGNQPQHF. The CDR3 bases are TGTGCCAGCACCGACCGGGGGGGTGGCAATCAGCCCCAGCATTTT.

The rearrangement joins TRBV5-4 to TRBJ1-1; unclear D gene. Germline V gene data show CDR1 as SGHNT and CDR2 as YYREEE (reference sequence). Trimming pared 2 bases from V and 0 bases from J, leaving 2 bases between. This CDR3 spans 12 amino acids. In DNA, the CDR3 is TGTGCCAGCAGCTTCGTGAACACTGAAGCTTTCTTT. Amino acid sequence: CASSFVNTEAFF.

The chain recombines TRBV19 with TRBJ1-4; TRBD1 might be the D (6 bases). This CDR3 spans 14 amino acids. The germline V gene has CDR1 LNHDA and CDR2 SQIVND (reference sequence). V lost 2 bases, J lost 8 bases, and 12 bases lay in between. The CDR3 sequence: CASSISQGLEKLFF. The CDR3 bases are TGTGCCAGTAGTATAAGTCAGGGGTTGGAAAAACTGTTTTTT. Complete variable domain (other parts from reference TRBV19 and TRBJ1-4): DGGITQSPKYLFRKEGQNVTLSCEQNLNHDAMYWYRQDPGQGLRLIYYSQIVNDFQKGDIAEGYSVSREKKESFPLTVTSAQKNPTAFYLCASSISQGLEKLFFGSGTQLSVL.